The rows below give T cell receptor beta chains drawn from one sample of a study of blood T cell repertoires in COVID-19. The table came from immunoSEQ multiplex PCR; TCRdb's copy has only in-frame clones and leaves some out. The sample lists 180,000 or so clones, roughly 80% seen once, with approximately 15% in the top ten. Sequenced input: PBMCs or T cells enriched from blood (not recorded which). These receptors originate from a man in his fifties or sixties who had been exposed to COVID-19. CDR3s include the opening cysteine and the closing phenylalanine or tryptophan. D genes are given only for firm matches. The size entry is marked missing in some rows and otherwise reads once, few, many or a size class.

>NA|TRBV5-1|TRBJ2-1|NA
CASSLAPPSGQFF
TGCGCCAGCAGCTTGGCCCCCCCCTCAGGGCAGTTCTTC
>NA|TRBV6-5|TRBJ1-2|TRBD1
CASSFETGRDGYTF
TGTGCCAGCAGTTTCGAGACAGGGCGAGATGGCTACACCTTC
>many|TRBV30|TRBJ2-7|NA
CAWTRLPYEQYF
TGTGCCTGGACGAGACTCCCTTACGAGCAGTACTTC
>NA|TRBV18|TRBJ2-5|TRBD1
CASSPRQGQETQYF
TGTGCCAGCTCACCCCGACAGGGACAAGAGACCCAGTACTTC
>NA|TRBV7-9|TRBJ2-7|NA
CASSTGIQYEQYF
TGTGCCAGCAGCACCGGGATACAATACGAGCAGTACTTC
>NA|TRBV3-1/TRBV3-2|TRBJ1-1|NA
CASSSDGGWNTEAFF
TGTGCCAGCAGCTCAGATGGCGGGTGGAACACTGAAGCTTTCTTT
>once|TRBV11-2|TRBJ1-2|TRBD1
CASSLEAGQGGGYTF
TGTGCCAGCAGCTTAGAAGCGGGACAGGGAGGCGGCTACACCTTC
>NA|TRBV4-1|TRBJ1-5|TRBD1
CASSQEETGVNQPQHF
TGCGCCAGCAGCCAAGAAGAGACAGGGGTGAATCAGCCCCAGCATTTT
>NA|TRBV18|TRBJ2-2|TRBD2
CASSPTGLEIGELFF
TGTGCCAGCTCACCTACGGGACTAGAAATCGGGGAGCTGTTTTTT
>few|TRBV9|TRBJ1-1|NA
CASSVGWQDTEAFF
TGTGCCAGCAGCGTAGGTTGGCAGGACACTGAAGCTTTCTTT
>NA|TRBV5-4|TRBJ1-2|NA
CASSQDGGLSGYTF
TGTGCCAGCAGCCAAGACGGGGGGTTGAGTGGCTACACCTTC
>NA|TRBV6-2/TRBV6-3|TRBJ1-6|NA
CASSSQALTLHF
TGTGCCAGCAGTTCTCAAGCTTTAACCCTCCACTTT
>NA|TRBV6-5|TRBJ1-1|NA
CASGNDSPWAFF
TGTGCCAGCGGAAACGACAGCCCCTGGGCTTTCTTT
>NA|TRBV7-9|TRBJ2-5|TRBD2
CACSGSVETQYF
TGTGCCTGTAGCGGGAGTGTGGAGACCCAGTACTTC
>NA|TRBV9|TRBJ2-7|NA
CASSVSGLGEQYF
TGTGCCAGCAGCGTATCCGGTCTTGGCGAGCAGTACTTC
>once|TRBV28|TRBJ1-5|TRBD1
CASLTGNSNQPQHF
TGTGCCAGCCTGACAGGGAATAGCAATCAGCCCCAGCATTTT
>NA|TRBV5-4|TRBJ2-7|NA
CASRDRLSYEQYF
TGTGCCAGCCGTGACAGACTTTCCTACGAGCAGTACTTC
>NA|TRBV2|TRBJ2-1|NA
CASKSLRGQIYNEQFF
TGTGCCAGCAAGTCCTTGCGGGGGCAGATCTACAATGAGCAGTTCTTC
>NA|TRBV5-1|TRBJ1-4|TRBD1
CASSLDRANEKLFF
TGCGCCAGCAGCCTGGACAGGGCTAATGAAAAACTGTTTTTT
>NA|TRBV11-3|TRBJ2-1|TRBD2
CASSFGSGSGDEQFF
TGTGCCAGCAGCTTTGGAAGCGGGAGTGGTGATGAGCAGTTCTTC
>few|TRBV7-7|TRBJ1-5|NA
CASSNVGTKRSNQPQHF
TGTGCCAGCAGCAACGTCGGGACAAAAAGGAGCAATCAGCCCCAGCATTTT
>NA|TRBV5-1|TRBJ1-6|TRBD1
CASSSPRQGANSPLHF
TGCGCCAGCAGCTCTCCAAGACAGGGCGCCAATTCACCCCTCCACTTT
>NA|TRBV30|TRBJ2-5|TRBD2
CAWSVGASGQETQYF
TGTGCCTGGAGTGTAGGGGCTAGCGGGCAAGAGACCCAGTACTTC
>NA|TRBV5-4|TRBJ2-2|TRBD1
CASSLGQGGPTGELFF
TGTGCCAGCAGCTTAGGACAGGGTGGACCCACCGGGGAGCTGTTTTTT
>once|TRBV30|TRBJ1-3|NA
CAYGPRTGGLGGNTIYF
TGTGCCTACGGTCCCCGGACCGGGGGTTTAGGTGGAAACACCATATATTTT
>NA|TRBV19|TRBJ1-1|TRBD1
CASSTTGQPNTEAFF
TGTGCCAGTAGTACCACGGGACAGCCGAACACTGAAGCTTTCTTT
>few|TRBV19|TRBJ2-6|NA
CASSIKGAHAGANVLTF
TGTGCCAGTAGTATCAAGGGAGCTCATGCTGGGGCCAACGTCCTGACTTTC
>NA|TRBV5-8|TRBJ1-2|TRBD1
CASSSTGTGNYGYTF
TGTGCCAGCAGCTCTACCGGGACAGGGAACTATGGCTACACCTTC
>once|TRBV19|TRBJ2-7|TRBD2
CASSTGTIYEQYF
TGTGCCAGTAGTACCGGGACTATCTACGAGCAGTACTTC
>NA|TRBV3-1/TRBV3-2|TRBJ1-2|NA
CASSQGQLGGYTF
TGTGCCAGCAGCCAAGGTCAACTTGGTGGCTACACCTTC
>NA|TRBV6-5|TRBJ1-2|NA
CASRRGVSYGYTF
TGTGCCAGCAGGCGGGGGGTCTCCTATGGCTACACCTTC
>NA|TRBV10-2|TRBJ2-5|TRBD2
CASSEGLAGFQETQYF
TGCGCCAGCAGTGAAGGTCTAGCGGGATTCCAAGAGACCCAGTACTTC
>NA|TRBV6-5|TRBJ1-4|NA
CASSYGAGANEKLFF
TGTGCCAGCAGTTACGGGGCAGGGGCTAATGAAAAACTGTTTTTT
>once|TRBV29-1|TRBJ2-6|TRBD2
CSVEEDTGLAVSGANVLTF
TGCAGCGTTGAAGAGGACACGGGACTAGCGGTCTCTGGGGCCAACGTCCTGACTTTC
>NA|TRBV29-1|TRBJ1-4|TRBD1
CSVGDSTTNEKLFF
TGCAGCGTTGGGGACAGTACAACTAATGAAAAACTGTTTTTT
>NA|TRBV6-5|TRBJ1-5|NA
CATAAGYVQPQHF
TGTGCCACCGCGGCGGGATATGTTCAGCCCCAGCATTTT
>NA|TRBV7-2|TRBJ1-2|NA
CASSLVAVTYEGYTF
TGTGCCAGCAGCTTAGTCGCGGTGACCTATGAGGGCTACACCTTC
>few|TRBV5-5|TRBJ1-5|NA
CASSFSAGQPQHF
TGTGCCAGCAGCTTCTCCGCAGGGCAGCCCCAGCATTTT
>once|TRBV5-4|TRBJ2-7|NA
CASSPGGTGVRSYEQYF
TGTGCCAGCAGCCCCGGGGGAACGGGGGTCCGATCCTACGAGCAGTACTTC
>NA|TRBV7-3|TRBJ2-5|NA
CASSLTGEGTQYF
TGTGCCAGCAGCTTAACGGGAGAAGGGACCCAGTACTTC
>NA|TRBV30|TRBJ1-1|NA
CAWSGHHTEAFF
TGTGCCTGGAGTGGACACCACACTGAAGCTTTCTTT
>few|TRBV6-5|TRBJ1-2|TRBD1
CASSYSSAGGAWGYTF
TGTGCCAGCAGTTACTCATCTGCAGGGGGCGCATGGGGCTACACCTTC